This is a list of T cell receptor beta chains from one sample in a study of cytomegalovirus exposure and HLA in healthy donors. The assay was immunoSEQ multiplex PCR, and TCRdb's table has in-frame clones only and misses some. The table lists under 150,000 clones, around 79% of them singletons. Source material: PBMCs. The receptor set was obtained from a woman between 40 and 50 years old in good health and CMV-seronegative. CDR3s include the opening cysteine and the closing phenylalanine or tryptophan. Each record gives: D gene, J gene, V gene, clone size, CDR3 protein, CDR3 DNA. A D gene is named only where the DNA matches it firmly. Only part of the rows carry a size: once, few, many, or a class if the clone is expanded.

NA TRBJ1-4 TRBV14 NA CASSAQGEKLFF TGTGCCAGCAGTGCACAGGGAGAAAAACTGTTTTTT
NA TRBJ2-1 TRBV7-9 few CASSTAGGSSYNEQFF TGTGCCAGCAGCACAGCGGGTGGAAGCTCCTACAATGAGCAGTTCTTC
TRBD2 TRBJ2-7 TRBV7-2 NA CASSLAGLAGAEQYF TGTGCCAGCAGCTTAGCTGGACTAGCGGGAGCGGAGCAGTACTTC
NA TRBJ2-3 TRBV9 NA CASSVGGTSGLDTQYF TGTGCCAGCAGCGTAGGGGGGACTTCGGGGTTGGATACGCAGTATTTT
NA TRBJ1-4 TRBV6-4 NA CAISDSSSGYEKLFF TGTGCCATCAGTGACTCGAGCTCAGGTTATGAAAAACTGTTTTTT
NA TRBJ1-3 TRBV5-1 NA CASSLGLTISGNTIYF TGCGCCAGCAGCCTGGGACTGACTATCTCTGGAAACACCATATATTTT
TRBD2 TRBJ2-5 TRBV27 NA CASSLQKSSGTYKRETQYF TGTGCCAGCAGCCTCCAAAAGTCTAGCGGGACCTATAAAAGGGAGACCCAGTACTTC
TRBD2 TRBJ2-7 TRBV6-1 NA CASSGLSGIGPYF TGTGCCAGCAGTGGTCTTAGCGGGATAGGCCCGTACTTC
TRBD2 TRBJ2-7 TRBV28 once CAGSSGTSGSSYEQYF TGTGCCGGCAGTTCGGGGACTAGCGGGAGCTCCTACGAGCAGTACTTC
TRBD2 TRBJ2-1 TRBV10-2 NA CASSESILGGPDEQFF TGCGCCAGCAGTGAGTCCATACTGGGAGGGCCCGATGAGCAGTTCTTC
NA TRBJ1-5 TRBV19 few CASRGRGGNQPQHF TGTGCCAGTAGGGGCAGGGGCGGCAATCAGCCCCAGCATTTT
TRBD1 TRBJ1-2 TRBV19 NA CASSIGTAYGYTF TGTGCCAGTAGTATCGGGACAGCTTATGGCTACACCTTC
NA TRBJ1-1 TRBV27 NA CASSFSGFTEAFF TGTGCCAGCAGTTTCTCAGGGTTCACTGAAGCTTTCTTT
NA TRBJ2-1 TRBV7-2 NA CASSLGLAGHSYNEQFF TGTGCCAGCAGCTTAGGATTGGCTGGGCACTCCTACAATGAGCAGTTCTTC
NA TRBJ1-1 TRBV18 NA CASSPPGLLEAFF TGTGCCAGCTCACCACCAGGACTACTTGAAGCTTTCTTT
NA TRBJ1-5 TRBV6-5 NA CASSYGRGAHQPQHF TGTGCCAGCAGTTATGGGCGGGGGGCACATCAGCCCCAGCATTTT
TRBD1 TRBJ2-3 TRBV28 once CASSRPGQGVTDTQYF TGTGCCAGCAGCCGACCGGGACAGGGGGTTACAGATACGCAGTATTTT
TRBD1 TRBJ2-7 TRBV10-3 NA CAISGTGDLYEQYF TGTGCCATCAGCGGGACAGGAGACCTTTACGAGCAGTACTTC
NA TRBJ1-4 TRBV19 NA CASSTSATNEKLFF TGTGCCAGTAGTACCAGTGCAACTAATGAAAAACTGTTTTTT
NA TRBJ1-1 TRBV5-1 NA CASSLGVGGTEAFF TGCGCCAGCAGCTTGGGGGTAGGAGGCACTGAAGCTTTCTTT
TRBD2 TRBJ2-1 TRBV5-6 few CASSAATSGRLNEQFF TGTGCCAGCAGCGCTGCGACTAGCGGGAGGCTCAATGAGCAGTTCTTC
NA TRBJ2-3 TRBV19 NA CASSIFGQPQYF TGTGCCAGTAGTATTTTTGGACAGCCGCAGTATTTT
TRBD2 TRBJ2-3 TRBV6-4 NA CASSRGTSGTPDTQYF TGTGCCAGCAGCCGCGGGACTAGCGGGACCCCAGATACGCAGTATTTT
NA TRBJ2-5 TRBV7-2 few CASSLSGGLVGTQYF TGTGCCAGCAGCTTATCTGGGGGCTTGGTGGGGACCCAGTACTTC
TRBD1 TRBJ1-6 TRBV5-1 NA CASSRDRPNSPLHF TGCGCCAGCAGCCGGGACAGACCAAATTCACCCCTCCACTTT
NA TRBJ1-2 TRBV9 once CASRPPDGGANYGYTF TGTGCCAGCAGGCCACCGGACGGAGGCGCTAACTATGGCTACACCTTC
TRBD1 TRBJ1-4 TRBV15 few CATSRARGASNEKLFF TGTGCCACCAGCAGAGCCAGGGGGGCCTCTAATGAAAAACTGTTTTTT
TRBD2 TRBJ2-3 TRBV10-3 NA CAIKRAGTSGFGLADTQYF TGTGCCATCAAGCGGGCAGGGACTAGCGGGTTCGGTTTGGCAGATACGCAGTATTTT
NA TRBJ2-1 TRBV6-4 NA CASSLRGYPTSDEQFF TGTGCCAGCAGTCTGAGAGGATACCCCACGTCGGATGAGCAGTTCTTC
NA TRBJ2-1 TRBV7-9 few CASSPTPPSSYNEQFF TGTGCCAGCAGCCCCACCCCGCCTAGCTCCTACAATGAGCAGTTCTTC
NA TRBJ2-7 TRBV27 NA CASSSPPGVSREQYF TGTGCCAGCAGTTCCCCCCCAGGGGTATCTCGGGAGCAGTACTTC
TRBD2 TRBJ2-3 TRBV27 NA CASSLAGGPNTQYF TGTGCCAGCAGTCTGGCGGGAGGGCCGAATACGCAGTATTTT
NA TRBJ2-1 TRBV28 NA CAIRRAVGNEQFF TGTGCCATTCGGAGGGCCGTGGGGAATGAGCAGTTCTTC
TRBD2 TRBJ2-5 TRBV9 NA CASSVGWVLAGVETQYF TGTGCCAGCAGCGTAGGTTGGGTGTTAGCGGGAGTAGAGACCCAGTACTTC
TRBD1 TRBJ2-5 TRBV6-1 NA CAGGQGARETQYF TGTGCCGGGGGACAGGGGGCACGAGAGACCCAGTACTTC
TRBD1 TRBJ2-2 TRBV28 NA CASSLWGLDRGPGELFF TGTGCCAGCAGTTTATGGGGGCTAGACAGGGGTCCCGGGGAGCTGTTTTTT
NA TRBJ2-7 TRBV4-1 NA CASSRGVTYEQYF TGCGCCAGCAGTCGCGGGGTAACCTACGAGCAGTACTTC
NA TRBJ1-1 TRBV2 few CASSGTSHVTEAFF TGTGCCAGCAGTGGGACATCCCACGTCACTGAAGCTTTCTTT
NA TRBJ2-5 TRBV5-5 NA CASSFQEAQYF TGTGCCAGCAGCTTTCAAGAGGCCCAGTACTTC
NA TRBJ2-7 TRBV27 few CASSLRWVGAYEQYF TGTGCCAGCAGTTTGCGGTGGGTCGGAGCCTACGAGCAGTACTTC
NA TRBJ2-6 TRBV6-6 NA CASSSHSGANGLTF TGTGCCAGCAGCTCCCACTCTGGGGCCAACGGCCTGACTTTC
TRBD1 TRBJ1-5 TRBV2 NA CASSLQGEVAAQHF TGTGCCAGCAGTCTTCAGGGGGAAGTCGCGGCCCAGCATTTT
TRBD2 TRBJ2-1 TRBV23-1 NA CASSQFGTSGINEQFF TGCGCCAGCAGTCAATTTGGGACTAGCGGGATTAATGAGCAGTTCTTC
TRBD2 TRBJ2-5 TRBV7-9 NA CASSLQGLAGVSWQETQYF TGTGCCAGCAGCTTACAAGGACTAGCGGGAGTTTCTTGGCAAGAGACCCAGTACTTC
TRBD1 TRBJ1-5 TRBV28 NA CASRWETGAHQPQHF TGTGCCAGCAGGTGGGAGACAGGGGCTCATCAGCCCCAGCATTTT
TRBD1 TRBJ2-7 TRBV7-9 NA CASSPGQMAYEQYF TGTGCCAGCAGCCCGGGACAGATGGCCTACGAGCAGTACTTC
TRBD2 TRBJ2-3 TRBV5-4 NA CASSPLAVDTQYF TGTGCCAGCAGCCCCCTAGCGGTAGATACGCAGTATTTT
TRBD2 TRBJ2-1 TRBV11-3 few CASSYSSGSLNEQFF TGTGCCAGCAGTTACAGTAGCGGGAGTTTGAATGAGCAGTTCTTC